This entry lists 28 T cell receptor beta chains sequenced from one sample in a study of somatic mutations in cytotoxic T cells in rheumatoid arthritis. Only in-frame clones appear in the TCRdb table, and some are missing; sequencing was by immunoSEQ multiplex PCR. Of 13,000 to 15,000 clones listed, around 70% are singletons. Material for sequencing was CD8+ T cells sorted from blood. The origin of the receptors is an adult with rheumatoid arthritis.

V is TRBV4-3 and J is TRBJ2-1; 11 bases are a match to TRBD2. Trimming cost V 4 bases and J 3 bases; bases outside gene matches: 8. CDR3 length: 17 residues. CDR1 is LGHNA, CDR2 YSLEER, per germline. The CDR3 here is CASSPGTSGENYNEQFF. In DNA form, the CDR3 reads TGCGCCAGCAGCCCGGGGACTAGCGGAGAGAACTACAATGAGCAGTTCTTC.

The CDR3 is CASSQLGELGSPLHF. As DNA, the CDR3 is TGTGCCAGCAGCCAATTGGGGGAGTTGGGTTCACCCCTCCACTTT. V gene TRBV16 combines with J gene TRBJ1-6; possibly TRBD1 for D (5 bases). V lost 1 base, J lost 9 bases, and 13 bases lay in between. The CDR3 has 15 residues. Germline V lookup: CDR1 KGHSY, CDR2 FQNENV. The variable domain in full, completed from reference TRBV16 and TRBJ1-6, reads GEEVAQTPKHLVRGEGQKAKLYCAPIKGHSYVFWYQQVLKNEFKFLISFQNENVFDETGMPKERFSAKCLPNSPCSLEIQATKLEDSAVYFCASSQLGELGSPLHFGNGTRLTVT.

CDR3: CASSLGTTEQYF. The CDR3 coding sequence is TGTGCCAGCAGCTTAGGGACGACAGAGCAGTACTTC. The chain joins TRBV7-2 to TRBJ2-7, with D unresolved. This CDR3 comprises 12 residues. In germline, CDR1 is SGHTA, CDR2 FQGNSA. V shed 1 base and J shed 7 bases, with 8 bases lying between them.

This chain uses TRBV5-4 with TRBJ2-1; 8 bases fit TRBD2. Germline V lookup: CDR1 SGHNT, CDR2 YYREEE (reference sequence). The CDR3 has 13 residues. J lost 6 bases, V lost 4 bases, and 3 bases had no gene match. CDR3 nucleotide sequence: TGTGCCAGCAGCGAGACTAGCGCCAATGAGCAGTTCTTC. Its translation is CASSETSANEQFF.

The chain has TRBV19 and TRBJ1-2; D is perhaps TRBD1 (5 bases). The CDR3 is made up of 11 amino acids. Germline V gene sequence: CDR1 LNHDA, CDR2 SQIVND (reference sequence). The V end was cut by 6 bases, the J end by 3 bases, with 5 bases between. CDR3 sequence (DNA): TGTGCCAGTAGGGGGGACTATGGCTACACCTTC. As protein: CASRGDYGYTF.

The CDR3 coding sequence is TGTGCCAGCGGATCAAGGGGAACTGAAGCTTTCTTT. Protein: CASGSRGTEAFF. V gene TRBV28 combines with J gene TRBJ1-1; the D gene is possibly TRBD1 (5 bases). The CDR3 runs 12 residues. The ends were cut back, 8 bases at V and 5 bases at J, with 12 bases in the middle. CDR1 MDHEN and CDR2 SYDVKM come from the germline V gene.

CDR3 residues: CASSLYHRGEYGYTF. DNA of the CDR3: TGTGCCAGCAGTTTATATCACAGGGGGGAATATGGCTACACCTTC. The chain carries TRBV27 and TRBJ1-2, with TRBD1 matching 8 bases. The CDR3 length is 15 residues. J gave up 5 bases and V 1 base, and 6 bases lay outside the gene matches. Germline values: CDR1 MNHEY, CDR2 SMNVEV (reference sequence).

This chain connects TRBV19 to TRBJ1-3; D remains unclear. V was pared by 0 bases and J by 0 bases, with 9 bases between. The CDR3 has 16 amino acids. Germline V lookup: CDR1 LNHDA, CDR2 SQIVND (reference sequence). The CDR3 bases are TGTGCCAGTAGTATAGACGCCGGCCTCTCTGGAAACACCATATATTTT. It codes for CASSIDAGLSGNTIYF.

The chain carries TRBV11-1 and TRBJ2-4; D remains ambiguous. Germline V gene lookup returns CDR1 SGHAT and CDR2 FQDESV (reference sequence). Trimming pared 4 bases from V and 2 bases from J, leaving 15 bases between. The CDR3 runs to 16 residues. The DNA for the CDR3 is TGTGCCAGCAGCTCGCCGGCCCCCCGTACCAAAAACATTCAGTACTTC. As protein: CASSSPAPRTKNIQYF.

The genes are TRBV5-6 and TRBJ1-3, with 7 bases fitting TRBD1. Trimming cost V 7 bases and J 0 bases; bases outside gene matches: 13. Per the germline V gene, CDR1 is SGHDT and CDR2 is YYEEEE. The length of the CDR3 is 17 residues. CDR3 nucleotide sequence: TGTGCCAGCGGGAAACAGGGGATGGGTTTCTCTGGAAACACCATATATTTT. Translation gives CASGKQGMGFSGNTIYF.

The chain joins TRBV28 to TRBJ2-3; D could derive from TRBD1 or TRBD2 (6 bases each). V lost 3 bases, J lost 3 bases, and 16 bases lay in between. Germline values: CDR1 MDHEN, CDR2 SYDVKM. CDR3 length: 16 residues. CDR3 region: CASSFVPGEATDTQYF. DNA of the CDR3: TGTGCCAGCAGTTTTGTCCCAGGGGAGGCTACAGATACGCAGTATTTT.

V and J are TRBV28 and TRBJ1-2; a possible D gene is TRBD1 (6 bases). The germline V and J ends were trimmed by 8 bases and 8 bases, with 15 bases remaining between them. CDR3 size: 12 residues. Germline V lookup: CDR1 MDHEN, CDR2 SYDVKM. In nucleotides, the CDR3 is TGTGCCAGCGGAAGGGGGTGGGGAGGCTACACCTTC. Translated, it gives CASGRGWGGYTF.

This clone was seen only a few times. CDR3 sequence: CASSLWRTAVDGYTF. As DNA, the CDR3 is TGTGCCAGCAGTTTATGGAGGACGGCGGTAGATGGCTACACCTTC. The chain joins TRBV28 to TRBJ1-2; no reliable D call. This CDR3 spans 15 amino acids. Trimming took off 0 bases at V and 6 bases at J, with 14 bases between the two ends. Germline CDR1 MDHEN, CDR2 SYDVKM.

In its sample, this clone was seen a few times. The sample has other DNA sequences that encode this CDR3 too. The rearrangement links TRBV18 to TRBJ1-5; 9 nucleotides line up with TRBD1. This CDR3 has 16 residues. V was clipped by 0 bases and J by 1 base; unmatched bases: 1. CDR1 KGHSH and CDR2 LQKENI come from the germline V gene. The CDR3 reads CASSPPGTGSNQPQHF. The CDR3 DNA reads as TGTGCCAGCTCACCACCGGGGACAGGGAGCAATCAGCCCCAGCATTTT.

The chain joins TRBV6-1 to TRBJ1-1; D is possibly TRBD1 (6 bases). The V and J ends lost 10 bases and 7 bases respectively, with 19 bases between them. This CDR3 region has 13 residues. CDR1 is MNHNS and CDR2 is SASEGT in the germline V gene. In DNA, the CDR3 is TGTGCCATCCGGGGGGACATTTTAAGTGAAGCTTTCTTT. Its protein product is CAIRGDILSEAFF.

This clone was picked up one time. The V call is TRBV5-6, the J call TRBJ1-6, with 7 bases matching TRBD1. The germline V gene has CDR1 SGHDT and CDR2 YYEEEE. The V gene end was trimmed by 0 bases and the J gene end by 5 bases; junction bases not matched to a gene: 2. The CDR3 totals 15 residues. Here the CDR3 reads CASSLVQGDNSPLHF. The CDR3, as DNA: TGTGCCAGCAGCTTGGTTCAGGGGGATAATTCACCCCTCCACTTT.

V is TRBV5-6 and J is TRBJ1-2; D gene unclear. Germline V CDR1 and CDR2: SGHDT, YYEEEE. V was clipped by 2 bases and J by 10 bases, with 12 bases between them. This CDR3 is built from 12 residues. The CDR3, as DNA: TGTGCCAGCAGCTTCAGTAGTGCAGACTACACCTTC. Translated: CASSFSSADYTF.

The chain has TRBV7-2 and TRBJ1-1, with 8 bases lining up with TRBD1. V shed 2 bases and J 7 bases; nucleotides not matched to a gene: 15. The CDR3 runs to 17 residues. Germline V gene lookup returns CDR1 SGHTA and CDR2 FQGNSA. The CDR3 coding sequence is TGTGCCAGCAGCTTAATTATGGCGGGGACAGGAGGGCTTGAAGCTTTCTTT. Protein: CASSLIMAGTGGLEAFF.

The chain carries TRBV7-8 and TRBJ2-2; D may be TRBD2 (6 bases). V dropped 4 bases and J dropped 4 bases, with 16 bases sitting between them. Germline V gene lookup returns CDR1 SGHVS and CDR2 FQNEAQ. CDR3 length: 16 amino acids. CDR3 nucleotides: TGTGCCAGCAGCTGGGACGCGGGGTTAATCACCGGGGAGCTGTTTTTT. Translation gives CASSWDAGLITGELFF.

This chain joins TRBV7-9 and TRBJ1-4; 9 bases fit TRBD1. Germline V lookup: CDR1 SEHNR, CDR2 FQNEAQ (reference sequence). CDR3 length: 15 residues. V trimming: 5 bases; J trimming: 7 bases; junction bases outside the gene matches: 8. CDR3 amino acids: CASSPRGTGLEKLFF. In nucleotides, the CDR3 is TGTGCCAGCAGCCCCCGGGGGACAGGGCTTGAAAAACTGTTTTTT.

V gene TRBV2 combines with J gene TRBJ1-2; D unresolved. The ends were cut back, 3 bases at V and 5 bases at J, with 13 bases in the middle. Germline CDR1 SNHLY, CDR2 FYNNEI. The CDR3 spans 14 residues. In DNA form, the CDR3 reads TGTGCCAGCAGTGATGACACCAAACGGTATGGCTACACCTTC. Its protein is CASSDDTKRYGYTF.

CDR3 DNA: TGTGCCAGCAGCTCGGGACTAGCGGGGGACACCCCCAATGAGCAGTTCTTC. Amino acids: CASSSGLAGDTPNEQFF. V is TRBV28 and J is TRBJ2-1; 14 bases fit TRBD2. Germline-derived CDR1 and CDR2 are MDHEN and SYDVKM. V was pared by 6 bases and J by 6 bases, with 10 bases of the junction left unmatched. The CDR3 sequence is 17 residues long.

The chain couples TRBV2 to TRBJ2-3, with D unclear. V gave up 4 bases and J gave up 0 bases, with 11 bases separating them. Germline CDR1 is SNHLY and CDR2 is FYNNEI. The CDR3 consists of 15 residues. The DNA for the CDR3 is TGTGCCAGCAGTGGGAGAGACGTGAGCACAGATACGCAGTATTTT. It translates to CASSGRDVSTDTQYF.

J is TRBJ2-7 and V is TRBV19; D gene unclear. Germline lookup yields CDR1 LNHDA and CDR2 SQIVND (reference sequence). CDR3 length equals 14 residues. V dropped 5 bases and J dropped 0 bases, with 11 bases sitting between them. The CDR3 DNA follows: TGTGCCAGTAGTCCCCTGGGCTTCTCCTACGAGCAGTACTTC. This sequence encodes CASSPLGFSYEQYF.

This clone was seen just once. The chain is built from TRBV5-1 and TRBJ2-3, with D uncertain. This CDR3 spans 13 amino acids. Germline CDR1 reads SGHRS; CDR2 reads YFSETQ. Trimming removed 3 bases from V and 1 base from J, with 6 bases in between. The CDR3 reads CASSSSGTDTQYF. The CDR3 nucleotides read TGCGCCAGCAGCTCATCAGGCACAGATACGCAGTATTTT.

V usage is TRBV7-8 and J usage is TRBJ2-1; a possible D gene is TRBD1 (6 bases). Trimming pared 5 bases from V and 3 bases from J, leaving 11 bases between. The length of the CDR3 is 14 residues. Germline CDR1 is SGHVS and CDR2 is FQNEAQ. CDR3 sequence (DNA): TGTGCCAGCAGCAGCGGACAGTACTACAATGAGCAGTTCTTC. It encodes CASSSGQYYNEQFF. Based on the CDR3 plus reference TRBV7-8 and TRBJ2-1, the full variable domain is GAGVSQSPRYKVAKRGQDVALRCDPISGHVSLFWYQQALGQGPEFLTYFQNEAQLDKSGLPSDRFFAERPEGSVSTLKIQRTQQEDSAVYLCASSSGQYYNEQFFGPGTRLTVL.

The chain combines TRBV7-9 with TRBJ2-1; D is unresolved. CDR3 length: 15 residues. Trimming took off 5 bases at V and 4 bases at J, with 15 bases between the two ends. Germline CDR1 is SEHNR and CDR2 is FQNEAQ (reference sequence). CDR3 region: CASSPTTQIYNEQFF. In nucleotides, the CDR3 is TGTGCCAGCAGCCCAACGACACAAATATACAATGAGCAGTTCTTC. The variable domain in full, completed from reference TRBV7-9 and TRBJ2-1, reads DTGVSQNPRHKITKRGQNVTFRCDPISEHNRLYWYRQTLGQGPEFLTYFQNEAQLEKSRLLSDRFSAERPKGSFSTLEIQRTEQGDSAMYLCASSPTTQIYNEQFFGPGTRLTVL.

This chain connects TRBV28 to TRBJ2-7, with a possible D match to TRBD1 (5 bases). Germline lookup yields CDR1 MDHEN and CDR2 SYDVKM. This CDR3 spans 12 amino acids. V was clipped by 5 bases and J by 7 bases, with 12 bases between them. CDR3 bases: TGTGCCAGCAGTGTTCAGGGCGGAGAGCAGTACTTC. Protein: CASSVQGGEQYF.